This is a list of T cell receptor beta chains from one sample in a study of blood T cell repertoires in COVID-19. The repertoire was sequenced with immunoSEQ multiplex PCR; TCRdb's copy has only in-frame clones and lacks some. The profile shows tens of thousands of clones, more than 70% of them singletons. The sample consisted of peripheral blood. The receptor source for this set is a man between 65 and 85 years old with COVID-19, enrolled during active disease. The CDR3 runs from the conserved cysteine through the conserved F or W. A D gene is named only where the DNA matches it firmly. The size of a clone is reported for some rows only, either as once, few or many, or as a class for expanded clones.

d_gene,abundance,j_gene,v_gene,len,CDR3aa,CDR3nt
TRBD1,.,TRBJ1-2,TRBV7-2,13,CASEKGAGGGYTF,TGTGCCAGCGAAAAGGGGGCAGGGGGTGGCTACACCTTC
.,.,TRBJ2-5,TRBV11-2,15,CASSLLLRNQETQYF,TGTGCCAGCAGCTTACTCCTGCGGAACCAAGAGACCCAGTACTTC
.,.,TRBJ2-2,TRBV11-2,12,CASSLGPGELFF,TGTGCCAGCAGCTTAGGGCCCGGGGAGCTGTTTTTT
TRBD1,.,TRBJ1-1,TRBV5-6,18,CASSFLGGTGDFFSGAFF,TGTGCCAGCAGCTTTCTAGGGGGGACAGGGGACTTTTTTAGCGGCGCTTTCTTT
TRBD1,.,TRBJ2-3,TRBV5-1,15,CASSSRTGVTDTQYF,TGCGCCAGCAGCTCTCGGACAGGGGTCACAGATACGCAGTATTTT
.,.,TRBJ1-5,TRBV2,15,CASSRGWSEAEPQHF,TGTGCCAGCAGTAGGGGATGGTCTGAGGCTGAGCCCCAGCATTTT
.,.,TRBJ1-5,TRBV12-3/TRBV12-4,13,CASSQAGDQPQHF,TGTGCCAGCAGCCAGGCCGGGGATCAGCCCCAGCATTTT
.,.,TRBJ1-3,TRBV28,16,CASSPRGAGTGNTIYF,TGTGCCAGCAGTCCCCGAGGTGCGGGGACTGGAAACACCATATATTTT
.,.,TRBJ1-2,TRBV7-2,16,CASSVNSGPTGGGYTF,TGTGCCAGCAGCGTAAATTCCGGACCGACCGGAGGGGGCTACACCTTC
.,.,TRBJ2-7,TRBV21-1,16,CASSKATGEKSYEQYF,TGTGCCAGCAGCAAAGCGACAGGGGAAAAATCCTACGAGCAGTACTTC
TRBD2,.,TRBJ2-7,TRBV25-1,14,CASSTAGGLDEQYF,TGTGCCAGCAGTACCGCGGGAGGGCTTGACGAGCAGTACTTC
.,.,TRBJ2-7,TRBV27,15,CASSFSGKVTYEQYF,TGTGCCAGCAGTTTCTCGGGGAAGGTTACCTACGAGCAGTACTTC
TRBD2,.,TRBJ2-3,TRBV15,17,CATSRDRLAGPLDTQYF,TGTGCCACCAGCAGAGATAGGCTAGCGGGGCCCTTGGATACGCAGTATTTT
.,.,TRBJ1-3,TRBV7-2,15,CASSLSAQSGNTIYF,TGTGCCAGCAGCTTATCTGCCCAGTCTGGAAACACCATATATTTT
.,.,TRBJ1-1,TRBV7-9,15,CASSSLGGAETEAFF,TGTGCCAGCAGCTCCTTAGGGGGGGCGGAGACTGAAGCTTTCTTT
.,once,TRBJ2-7,TRBV5-4,14,CASSLERATREQYF,TGTGCCAGCAGCCTAGAGCGGGCGACTCGCGAGCAGTACTTC
.,.,TRBJ1-2,TRBV6-6,10,CASSLTAYTF,TGTGCCAGCAGCCTCACAGCCTACACCTTC
.,.,TRBJ2-7,TRBV15,15,CATSRDQGTSYEQYF,TGTGCCACCAGCAGAGATCAGGGAACCTCCTACGAGCAGTACTTC
TRBD1,.,TRBJ2-7,TRBV5-1,15,CASSLGGTGTYEQYF,TGCGCCAGCAGCTTGGGTGGGACAGGTACCTACGAGCAGTACTTC
.,.,TRBJ2-7,TRBV7-2,13,CATSQLGGYEQYF,TGTGCCACCTCTCAACTCGGGGGTTACGAGCAGTACTTC
.,few,TRBJ1-4,TRBV6-5,14,CASSYRATNEKLFF,TGTGCCAGCAGTTACCGCGCAACTAATGAAAAACTGTTTTTT
TRBD1,.,TRBJ2-5,TRBV7-6,16,CASSRMTGGPQETQYF,TGTGCCAGCAGCCGTATGACAGGGGGGCCTCAAGAGACCCAGTACTTC
.,.,TRBJ1-3,TRBV6-5,12,CASLSPGNTIYF,TGTGCCAGCCTATCCCCTGGAAACACCATATATTTT
.,.,TRBJ2-2,TRBV9,12,CASSPLSGELFF,TGTGCCAGCAGCCCCCTCTCCGGGGAGCTGTTTTTT
.,.,TRBJ2-1,TRBV19,13,CASSTPGEHEQFF,TGTGCCAGTAGTACGCCAGGGGAACATGAGCAGTTCTTC
TRBD1,.,TRBJ2-7,TRBV19,17,CASSVGQGLGARYEQYF,TGTGCCAGTAGTGTGGGACAGGGACTGGGTGCGCGGTACGAGCAGTACTTC
.,.,TRBJ2-7,TRBV18,12,CASSQLITEQYF,TGTGCCAGCTCACAGCTAATAACCGAGCAGTACTTC
.,.,TRBJ2-1,TRBV30,14,CAWSPDRSHNEQFF,TGTGCCTGGAGTCCCGACAGGAGCCACAATGAGCAGTTCTTC
TRBD1,.,TRBJ2-2,TRBV19,16,CASSLDRGPNTGELFF,TGTGCCAGTAGCCTGGACAGGGGGCCGAACACCGGGGAGCTGTTTTTT
TRBD1,.,TRBJ1-2,TRBV6-5,13,CASRQGSGYGYTF,TGTGCCAGCAGACAGGGGTCCGGATATGGCTACACCTTC
TRBD2,.,TRBJ2-7,TRBV18,17,CASSPGTSGISSYEQYF,TGTGCCAGCTCCCCCGGGACTAGCGGGATTAGCTCCTACGAGCAGTACTTC
TRBD1,.,TRBJ2-3,TRBV5-6,15,CASSHRGPSTDTQYF,TGTGCCAGCAGCCACAGGGGGCCTAGCACAGATACGCAGTATTTT
.,.,TRBJ2-7,TRBV19,15,CASSTGVRGVWEQYF,TGTGCCAGTAGTACGGGGGTAAGGGGAGTTTGGGAGCAGTACTTC
.,.,TRBJ2-3,TRBV9,13,CASSVDFTDTQYF,TGTGCCAGCAGCGTAGACTTCACAGATACGCAGTATTTT
TRBD1,.,TRBJ1-2,TRBV2,14,CASSGTGQRYGYTF,TGTGCCAGCAGCGGAACGGGACAGAGATATGGCTACACCTTC
.,.,TRBJ1-2,TRBV28,14,CASSRGLGNYGYTF,TGTGCCAGCAGCAGGGGTTTGGGTAACTATGGCTACACCTTC
.,few,TRBJ2-6,TRBV10-3,16,CAISVGQGYGANVLTF,TGTGCCATCAGTGTGGGGCAGGGGTACGGGGCCAACGTCCTGACTTTC
.,.,TRBJ2-7,TRBV19,13,CAPPGDLSYEQYF,TGTGCTCCCCCGGGAGACCTATCCTACGAGCAGTACTTC
.,.,TRBJ1-1,TRBV29-1,12,CSAGGVGTEAFF,TGCAGCGCGGGAGGGGTGGGCACTGAAGCTTTCTTT
.,.,TRBJ1-1,TRBV19,15,CASSIDLGVNTEAFF,TGTGCCAGTAGTATAGACCTGGGCGTGAACACTGAAGCTTTCTTT
TRBD2,.,TRBJ2-2,TRBV7-2,15,CASRGSGRNTGELFF,TGTGCCAGCCGAGGTAGCGGGAGGAACACCGGGGAGCTGTTTTTT
.,.,TRBJ1-1,TRBV28,16,CASSSTMIFLNTEAFF,TGTGCCAGCAGTTCTACTATGATTTTCTTGAACACTGAAGCTTTCTTT
TRBD2,.,TRBJ2-7,TRBV12-5,13,CASGLGAGYEQYF,TGTGCTAGTGGTTTGGGAGCGGGGTACGAGCAGTACTTC
TRBD1,.,TRBJ1-2,TRBV4-2,17,CASSQEGQGIVVDGYTF,TGTGCCAGCAGCCAAGAGGGACAGGGAATTGTGGTGGATGGCTACACCTTC
TRBD2,few,TRBJ2-2,TRBV7-7,16,CASSPTGTSGSGELFF,TGTGCTAGCAGCCCCACCGGGACTAGCGGATCCGGGGAGCTGTTTTTT
.,.,TRBJ1-1,TRBV11-2,14,CASSLVAGATEAFF,TGTGCCAGCAGCTTAGTTGCAGGGGCCACTGAAGCTTTCTTT
TRBD2,.,TRBJ2-1,TRBV14,20,CASSQGLAGGPSRSYNEQFF,TGTGCCAGCAGCCAAGGGCTAGCGGGAGGTCCCTCGCGCTCCTACAATGAGCAGTTCTTC
.,.,TRBJ1-4,TRBV30,15,CAWSVVGQTNEKLFF,TGTGCCTGGAGTGTTGTCGGACAGACTAATGAAAAACTGTTTTTT
TRBD1,.,TRBJ1-1,TRBV9,14,CASSFNRGEGEAFF,TGTGCCAGCAGCTTCAACAGGGGCGAAGGTGAAGCTTTCTTT
.,once,TRBJ1-4,TRBV5-1,14,CASSPGATNEKLFF,TGCGCCAGCAGCCCAGGGGCTACTAATGAAAAACTGTTTTTT
TRBD2,.,TRBJ2-2,TRBV19,18,CASSIEGGGRADTGELFF,TGTGCCAGTAGTATAGAAGGTGGCGGGAGGGCCGACACCGGGGAGCTGTTTTTT
.,.,TRBJ1-5,TRBV24-1,15,CATSDVGGSNQPQHF,TGTGCCACCAGTGACGTAGGAGGTTCCAATCAGCCCCAGCATTTT
.,once,TRBJ1-6,TRBV20-1,13,CSASRQGSSPLHF,TGCAGTGCTAGTCGGCAGGGTAGTTCACCCCTCCACTTT
TRBD2,.,TRBJ2-2,TRBV7-3,17,CASSLWASGSFGGELFF,TGTGCCAGCAGCTTATGGGCTAGCGGGAGTTTTGGCGGGGAGCTGTTTTTT
.,once,TRBJ2-1,TRBV3-1/TRBV3-2,12,CASSQSRVGQFF,TGTGCCAGCAGCCAATCTCGGGTGGGGCAGTTCTTC
TRBD2,.,TRBJ2-3,TRBV3-1/TRBV3-2,14,CASSYGTNTDTQYF,TGTGCCAGCAGCTATGGGACTAACACAGATACGCAGTATTTT
TRBD1,once,TRBJ1-4,TRBV2,13,CASSDRGFEKLFF,TGTGCCAGCAGCGACAGGGGGTTTGAAAAACTGTTTTTT